This T cell receptor beta chain was sequenced for a study of CD8 T cells in ankylosing spondylitis. Study observations and caveats: Significant enrichment of disease-linked clones was reported in matched ankylosing spondylitis synovial fluid. In peripheral blood, disease-linked CD8+ clones occurred at relatively low frequencies. A motif in TCR beta, a set of roughly eight highly homologous variants, appeared characteristic of ankylosing spondylitis blood.

Of note for this clonotype: What it binds is unknown.

Each TCR beta library was made by quantitative 5'-RACE that incorporated molecular barcodes. TCRdb re-called the 5' RACE reads with MiXCR, one entry per CDR3 protein. Of a few hundred thousand distinct CDR3 sequences listed, over 15% were seen once; the top ten hold under 40%. Between the trimmed V and J ends, which lost 2 bases and 0 bases, there was a span of 27 bases. The germline gives CDR1 SGHRS, CDR2 YFSETQ. The CDR3 sequence is 21 residues long. This receptor was identified in a male donor with ankylosing spondylitis or in good health (not recorded which). The material sequenced was blood, either unsorted or a sorted T cell fraction (not recorded which). The chain combines TRBV5-1 with TRBJ2-1; weak D call: TRBD2 (6 bases). DNA of the CDR3: TGCGCCAGCAGCTTTGGGTACCGGACTATCCAGAGGGTTAGCTCCTACAATGAGCAGTTCTTC. This encodes CASSFGYRTIQRVSSYNEQFF. Variable domain in full (rest from reference TRBV5-1 and TRBJ2-1): KAGVTQTPRYLIKTRGQQVTLSCSPISGHRSVSWYQQTPGQGLQFLFEYFSETQRNKGNFPGRFSGRQFSNSRSEMNVSTLELGDSALYLCASSFGYRTIQRVSSYNEQFFGPGTRLTVL.